The next 11 T cell receptor beta chains were all read from a single sample in a study of identical twins. TCRdb redid the calling of the 5' RACE reads with MiXCR, one entry per CDR3 protein. Of 1.5 million to 2 million distinct CDR3 sequences in the sample, less than 35% were seen once. Source material: cord blood. The receptors originated from a newborn girl in good health.

This clonotype was detected only a few times. V is TRBV13 and J is TRBJ2-7; D is undetermined. Between the trimmed V and J ends, which lost 2 bases and 3 bases, there was a span of 17 bases. The CDR3 loop spans 16 amino acids. Germline CDR1 PRHDT, CDR2 FYEKMQ (reference sequence). The CDR3 reads CASSLNPPPKDYEQYF. In DNA, the CDR3 is TGTGCCAGCAGCTTAAACCCCCCCCCTAAGGACTACGAGCAGTACTTC.

This clonotype occurred a few times. The chain joins TRBV27 to TRBJ2-1, with 8 bases identical to TRBD2. The CDR3 length is 16 residues. After removal of 2 bases from V and 6 bases from J, the junction contained 9 bases not matched to a gene. Germline CDR1 and CDR2: MNHEY and SMNVEV (reference sequence). The CDR3 reads CASSLVRTSYPNEQFF. The CDR3, as DNA: TGTGCCAGCAGTTTAGTCCGGACTAGCTACCCCAATGAGCAGTTCTTC.

V gene TRBV14 combines with J gene TRBJ2-1; D is uncertain. From germline, CDR1 is SGHDN and CDR2 FVKESK. V was shortened by 0 bases and J by 7 bases, with 7 bases between the two germline ends. The CDR3 is 13 residues long. The CDR3 loop is CASSQDWLNEQFF. CDR3 DNA sequence: TGTGCCAGCAGCCAAGATTGGTTAAATGAGCAGTTCTTC.

This clonotype occurred many times. This sequence joins TRBV20-1 and TRBJ2-5, with D uncertain. CDR1 and CDR2 (germline): DFQATT, SNEGSKA (reference sequence). This CDR3 comprises 12 residues. Trimming stripped 3 bases from V and 1 base from J, with 6 bases between. Here the CDR3 reads CSASGIQETQYF. DNA of the CDR3: TGCAGTGCTAGCGGCATCCAAGAGACCCAGTACTTC.

The chain joins TRBV6-2 or TRBV6-3 to TRBJ2-4, with D perhaps TRBD1 (5 bases). This CDR3 is 15 amino acids long. Trimming took off 6 bases at V and 0 bases at J, with 12 bases between the two ends. Germline V gene data show CDR1 as MNHEY and CDR2 as SVGEGT. As DNA, the CDR3 is TGTGCCAGCAGCCACAGGTTGCTAGCCAAAAACATTCAGTACTTC. This codes for CASSHRLLAKNIQYF.

The chain carries TRBV20-1 and TRBJ2-3, with no clear D. The CDR3 is made up of 10 amino acids. The V and J ends lost 4 bases and 9 bases respectively, with 8 bases between them. From germline, CDR1 is DFQATT and CDR2 SNEGSKA (reference sequence). CDR3 region: CSANGGTQYF. CDR3 DNA: TGCAGTGCTAACGGTGGAACGCAGTATTTT.

This clonotype was counted many times. The rearrangement joins TRBV21-1 to TRBJ2-1; the D call of TRBD1 is as the table states it, not checked on the DNA. TRBV21-1 is a pseudogene locus. The CDR3 is 14 amino acids. As DNA, the CDR3 is TGTGCCAGCAGCAACTCGGCGGGACCTTCGGAGCAGTTCTTC. Translating gives CASSNSAGPSEQFF.

This rearrangement joins TRBV27 to TRBJ1-4; possibly TRBD1 for D (5 bases). Trimming removed 2 bases at V and 8 bases at J, with 15 bases between. This CDR3 spans 15 amino acids. Germline CDR1 MNHEY, CDR2 SMNVEV (reference sequence). In nucleotides, the CDR3 is TGTGCCAGCAGTTTAAGATCCCAGGGTTGGGAAAAACTGTTTTTT. Its protein is CASSLRSQGWEKLFF.

The chain recombines TRBV12-3 or TRBV12-4 with TRBJ1-1; the match to TRBD1 covers 7 bases. The V gene end was trimmed by 8 bases and the J gene end by 5 bases; junction bases not matched to a gene: 20. The CDR3 extends over 17 amino acids. The CDR3: CASDGGHVVRGGTEAFF. As DNA, the CDR3 is TGTGCCAGCGATGGGGGACATGTCGTCAGGGGGGGTACTGAAGCTTTCTTT.

The rearrangement uses TRBV29-1 and TRBJ2-1; 8 bases agree with TRBD2. The ends lost 4 bases at V and 7 bases at J; junction bases unmatched: 9. CDR1 and CDR2 from the germline V gene are SQVTM and ANQGSEA. CDR3 length equals 14 residues. The CDR3 loop reads CSVGPELAANEQFF. For the CDR3, the DNA is TGCAGCGTTGGTCCGGAACTAGCGGCGAATGAGCAGTTCTTC.

This chain joins TRBV20-1 and TRBJ2-7, with D possibly being TRBD1 or TRBD2 (6 bases each). This CDR3 is 14 amino acids long. The germline V gene has CDR1 DFQATT and CDR2 SNEGSKA (reference sequence). V lost 1 base, J lost 7 bases, and 17 bases lay in between. This CDR3 reads CSARVYGGYNEQYF. The CDR3 DNA follows: TGCAGTGCTAGAGTGTACGGGGGCTACAATGAGCAGTACTTC.